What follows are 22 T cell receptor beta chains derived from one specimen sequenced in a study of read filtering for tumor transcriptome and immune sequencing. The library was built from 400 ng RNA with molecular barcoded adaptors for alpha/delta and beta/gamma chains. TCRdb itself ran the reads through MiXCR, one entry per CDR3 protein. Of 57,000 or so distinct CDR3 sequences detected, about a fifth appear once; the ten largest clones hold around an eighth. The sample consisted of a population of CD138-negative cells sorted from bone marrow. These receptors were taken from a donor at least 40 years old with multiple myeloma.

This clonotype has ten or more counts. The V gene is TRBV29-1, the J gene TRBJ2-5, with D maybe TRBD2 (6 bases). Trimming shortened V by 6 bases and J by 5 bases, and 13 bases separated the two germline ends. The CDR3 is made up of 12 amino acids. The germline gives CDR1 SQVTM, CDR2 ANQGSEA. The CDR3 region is CSVYLGGETQYF. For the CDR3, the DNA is TGCAGCGTCTACCTCGGAGGGGAGACCCAGTACTTC.

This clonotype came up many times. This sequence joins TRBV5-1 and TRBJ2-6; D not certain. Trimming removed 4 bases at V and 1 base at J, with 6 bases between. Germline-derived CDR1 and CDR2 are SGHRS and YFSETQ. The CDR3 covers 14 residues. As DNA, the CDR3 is TGCGCCAGCAGCGTTGGATCTGGGGCCAACGTCCTGACTTTC. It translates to CASSVGSGANVLTF. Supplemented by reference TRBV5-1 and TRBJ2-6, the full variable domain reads KAGVTQTPRYLIKTRGQQVTLSCSPISGHRSVSWYQQTPGQGLQFLFEYFSETQRNKGNFPGRFSGRQFSNSRSEMNVSTLELGDSALYLCASSVGSGANVLTFGAGSRLTVL.

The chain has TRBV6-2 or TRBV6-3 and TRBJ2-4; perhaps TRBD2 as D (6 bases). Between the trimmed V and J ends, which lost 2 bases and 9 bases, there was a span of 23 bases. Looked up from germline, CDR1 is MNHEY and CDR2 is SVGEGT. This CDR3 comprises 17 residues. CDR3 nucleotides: TGTGCCAGCAGTTACGTCCGGGGAGGACACGACCCAGCCATTCAGTACTTC. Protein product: CASSYVRGGHDPAIQYF.

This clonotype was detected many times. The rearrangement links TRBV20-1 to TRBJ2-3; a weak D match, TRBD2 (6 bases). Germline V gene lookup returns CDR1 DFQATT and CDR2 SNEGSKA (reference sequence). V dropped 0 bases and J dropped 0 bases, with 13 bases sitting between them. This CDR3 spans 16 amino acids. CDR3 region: CSARDPRGTSTDTQYF. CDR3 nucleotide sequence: TGCAGTGCTAGAGATCCACGGGGGACTAGCACAGATACGCAGTATTTT.

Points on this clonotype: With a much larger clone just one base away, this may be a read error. The chain's CDR3 is CASSLHTYEQFF. The DNA for the CDR3 is TGTGCCAGCAGCCTCCATACTTATGAGCAGTTCTTC. This chain uses TRBV7-9 with TRBJ2-1; D is unclear. V lost 5 bases to trimming and J lost 8 bases, with 10 bases between them. The CDR3 is made up of 12 amino acids. CDR1 and CDR2 (germline): SEHNR, FQNEAQ (reference sequence).

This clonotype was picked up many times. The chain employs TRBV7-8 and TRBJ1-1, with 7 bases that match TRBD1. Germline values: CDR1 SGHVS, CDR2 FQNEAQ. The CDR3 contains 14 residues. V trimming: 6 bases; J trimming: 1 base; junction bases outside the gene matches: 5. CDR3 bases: TGTGCCAGCAGACCACAGGGGTCGAACACTGAAGCTTTCTTT. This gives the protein CASRPQGSNTEAFF.

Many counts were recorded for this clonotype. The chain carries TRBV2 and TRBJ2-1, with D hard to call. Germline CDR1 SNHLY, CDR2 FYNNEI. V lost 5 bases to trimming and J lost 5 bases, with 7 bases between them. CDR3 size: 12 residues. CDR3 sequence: CASSTENNEQFF. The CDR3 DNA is TGTGCCAGCAGTACAGAAAACAATGAGCAGTTCTTC.

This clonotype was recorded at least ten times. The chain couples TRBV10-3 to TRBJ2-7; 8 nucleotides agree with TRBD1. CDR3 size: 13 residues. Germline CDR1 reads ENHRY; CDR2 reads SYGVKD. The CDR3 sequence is CVASPGQVSEQYF. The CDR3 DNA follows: TGTGTCGCCTCTCCGGGACAGGTATCGGAGCAGTACTTC.

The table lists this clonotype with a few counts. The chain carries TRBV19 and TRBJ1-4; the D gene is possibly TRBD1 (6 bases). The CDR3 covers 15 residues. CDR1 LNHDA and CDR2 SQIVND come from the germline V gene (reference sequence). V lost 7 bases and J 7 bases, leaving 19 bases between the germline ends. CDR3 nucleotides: TGTGCCAGTAAGACCCTAGGGGGTGAATCTGAAAAACTGTTTTTT. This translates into CASKTLGGESEKLFF.

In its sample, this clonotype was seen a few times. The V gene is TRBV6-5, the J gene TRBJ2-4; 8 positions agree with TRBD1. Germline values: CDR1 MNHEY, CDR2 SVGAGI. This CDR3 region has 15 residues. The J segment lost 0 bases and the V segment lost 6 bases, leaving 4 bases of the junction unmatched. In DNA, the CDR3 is TGTGCCAGCAGCCAACAGGGGGGAGCCAAAAACATTCAGTACTTC. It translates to CASSQQGGAKNIQYF.

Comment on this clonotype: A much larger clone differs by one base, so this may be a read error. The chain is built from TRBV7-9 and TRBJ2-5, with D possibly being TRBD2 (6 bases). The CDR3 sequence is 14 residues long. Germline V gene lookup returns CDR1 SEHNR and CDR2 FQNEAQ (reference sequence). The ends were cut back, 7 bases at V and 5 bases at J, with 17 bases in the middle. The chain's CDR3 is CASTSPGEVETQYF. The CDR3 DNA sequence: TGTGCCAGCACCTCCCCCGGGGAGGTGGAGACCCAGTACTTC.

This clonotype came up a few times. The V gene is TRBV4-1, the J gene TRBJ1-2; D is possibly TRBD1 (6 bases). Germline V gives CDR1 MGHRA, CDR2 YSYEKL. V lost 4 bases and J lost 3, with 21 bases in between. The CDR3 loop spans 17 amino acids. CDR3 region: CASSPTKSGGVYYGYTF. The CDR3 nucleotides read TGCGCCAGCAGCCCAACTAAAAGTGGGGGCGTTTACTATGGCTACACCTTC.

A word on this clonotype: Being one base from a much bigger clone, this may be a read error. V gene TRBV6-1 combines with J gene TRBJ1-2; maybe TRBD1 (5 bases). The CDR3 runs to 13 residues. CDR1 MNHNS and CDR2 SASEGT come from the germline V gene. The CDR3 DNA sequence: TGTGCCAGCAGCCCTCAGGGAGGGTATGGCTACGCCTTC. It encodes CASSPQGGYGYAF.

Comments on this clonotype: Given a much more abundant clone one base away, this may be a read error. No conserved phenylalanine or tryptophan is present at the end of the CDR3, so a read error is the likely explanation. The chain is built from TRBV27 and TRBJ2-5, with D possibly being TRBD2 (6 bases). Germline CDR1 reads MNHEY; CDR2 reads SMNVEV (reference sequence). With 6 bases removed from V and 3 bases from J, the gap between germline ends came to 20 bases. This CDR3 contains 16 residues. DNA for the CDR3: TGTGCCAGCAGAAACGAGGCCGGGACTGGAAAAGAGACCCAGTACCTC. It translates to CASRNEAGTGKETQYL.

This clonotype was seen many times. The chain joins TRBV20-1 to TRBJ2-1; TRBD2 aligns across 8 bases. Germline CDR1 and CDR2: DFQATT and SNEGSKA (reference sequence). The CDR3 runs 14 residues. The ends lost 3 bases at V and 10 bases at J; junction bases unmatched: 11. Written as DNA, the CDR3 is TGCAGTGCTAGCGGGTTCGGAGCGGGAGAAGAGCAGTTCTTC. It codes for CSASGFGAGEEQFF.

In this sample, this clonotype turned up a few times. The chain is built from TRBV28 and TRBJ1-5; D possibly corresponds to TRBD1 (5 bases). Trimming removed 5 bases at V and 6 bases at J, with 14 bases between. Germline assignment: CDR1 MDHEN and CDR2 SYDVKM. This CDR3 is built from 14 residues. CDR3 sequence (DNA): TGTGCCAGCAGTCAAATCCAGGGTATTCAGCCCCAGCATTTT. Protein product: CASSQIQGIQPQHF.

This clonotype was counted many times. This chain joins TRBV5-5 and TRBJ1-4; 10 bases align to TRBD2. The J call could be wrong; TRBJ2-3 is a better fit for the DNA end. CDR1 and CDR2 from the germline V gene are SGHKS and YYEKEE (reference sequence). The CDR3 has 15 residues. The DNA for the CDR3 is TGTGCCAGCAGCATGGGACTAGCGCGGGAAGATACGCAGTATTTT. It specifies CASSMGLAREDTQYF.

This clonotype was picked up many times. The CDR3 DNA reads as TGTGCCAGCAGCCAAGAGTTGTGGAACACCGGGGAGCTGTTTTTT. Its protein product is CASSQELWNTGELFF. The V and J genes are TRBV3-1 and TRBJ2-2; no firm D call. Looked up from germline, CDR1 is LGHDT and CDR2 is YNNKEL (reference sequence). The CDR3 loop spans 15 amino acids. V was trimmed by 0 bases and J by 1 base, leaving 6 bases between them.

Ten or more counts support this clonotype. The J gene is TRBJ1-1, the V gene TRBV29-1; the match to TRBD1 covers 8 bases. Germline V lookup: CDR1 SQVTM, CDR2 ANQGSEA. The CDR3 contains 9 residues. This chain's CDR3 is CRDDRGAFF. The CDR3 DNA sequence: TGCAGAGACGACAGGGGAGCTTTCTTT.

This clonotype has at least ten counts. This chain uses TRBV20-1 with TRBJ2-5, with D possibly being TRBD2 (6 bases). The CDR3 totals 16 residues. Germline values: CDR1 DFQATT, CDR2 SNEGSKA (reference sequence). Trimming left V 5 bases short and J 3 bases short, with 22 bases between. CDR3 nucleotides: TGCAGTGCTCCGGAGGGCCTTACAGGAAACGAAGAGACCCAGTACTTC. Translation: CSAPEGLTGNEETQYF.

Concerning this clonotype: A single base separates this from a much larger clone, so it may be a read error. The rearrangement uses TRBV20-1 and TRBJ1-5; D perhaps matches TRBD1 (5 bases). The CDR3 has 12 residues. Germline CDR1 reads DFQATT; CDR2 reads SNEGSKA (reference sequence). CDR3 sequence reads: CSAKRGGQPRHF. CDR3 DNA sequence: TGCAGTGCTAAAAGGGGTGGTCAGCCCCGGCATTTT.

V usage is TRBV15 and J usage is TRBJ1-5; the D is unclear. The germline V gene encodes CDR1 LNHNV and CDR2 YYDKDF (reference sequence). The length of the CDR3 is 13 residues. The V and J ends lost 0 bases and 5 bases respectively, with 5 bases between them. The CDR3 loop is CATSRDLDQPQHF. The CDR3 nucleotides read TGTGCCACCAGCAGAGATTTGGATCAGCCCCAGCATTTT.